The T cell receptor (beta chain) described here comes from a study of shared T cell receptors in the human thymus. Clones were read by immunoSEQ multiplex PCR, and TCRdb kept only the in-frame ones, dropping some. Among under 450,000 clones listed, around 95% were seen once. Germline V lookup: CDR1 MNHNS, CDR2 SASEGT. The trim removed 7 bases at V and 3 bases at J, leaving 1 base unmatched. This CDR3 spans 14 amino acids. Input material: thymocytes. The J gene is TRBJ2-2, the V gene TRBV6-1, with 11 bases lining up with TRBD1. This clonotype originated in a human donor. The CDR3 DNA reads as TGTGCCAGCAAGGACAGGGGGCACACCGGGGAGCTGTTTTTT. Amino acids: CASKDRGHTGELFF.